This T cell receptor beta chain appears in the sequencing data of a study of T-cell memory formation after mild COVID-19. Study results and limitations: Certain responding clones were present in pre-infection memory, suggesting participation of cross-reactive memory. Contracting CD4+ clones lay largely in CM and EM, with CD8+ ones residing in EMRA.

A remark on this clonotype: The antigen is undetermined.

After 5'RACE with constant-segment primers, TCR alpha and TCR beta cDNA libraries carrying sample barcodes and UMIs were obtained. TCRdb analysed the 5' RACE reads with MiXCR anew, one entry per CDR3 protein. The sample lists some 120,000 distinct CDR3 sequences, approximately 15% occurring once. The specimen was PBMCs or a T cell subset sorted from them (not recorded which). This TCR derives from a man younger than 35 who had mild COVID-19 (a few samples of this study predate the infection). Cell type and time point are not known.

CDR3 sequence (DNA): TGCAGTGCTCCCTCCTGGGGGCGGAAAGAAAAACTGTTTTTT. Its translation is CSAPSWGRKEKLFF. V is TRBV20-1 and J is TRBJ1-4, with D possibly matching TRBD1 (6 bases). The germline gives CDR1 DFQATT, CDR2 SNEGSKA (reference sequence). CDR3 size: 14 residues. Trimming shortened V by 5 bases and J by 8 bases, and 18 bases separated the two germline ends.